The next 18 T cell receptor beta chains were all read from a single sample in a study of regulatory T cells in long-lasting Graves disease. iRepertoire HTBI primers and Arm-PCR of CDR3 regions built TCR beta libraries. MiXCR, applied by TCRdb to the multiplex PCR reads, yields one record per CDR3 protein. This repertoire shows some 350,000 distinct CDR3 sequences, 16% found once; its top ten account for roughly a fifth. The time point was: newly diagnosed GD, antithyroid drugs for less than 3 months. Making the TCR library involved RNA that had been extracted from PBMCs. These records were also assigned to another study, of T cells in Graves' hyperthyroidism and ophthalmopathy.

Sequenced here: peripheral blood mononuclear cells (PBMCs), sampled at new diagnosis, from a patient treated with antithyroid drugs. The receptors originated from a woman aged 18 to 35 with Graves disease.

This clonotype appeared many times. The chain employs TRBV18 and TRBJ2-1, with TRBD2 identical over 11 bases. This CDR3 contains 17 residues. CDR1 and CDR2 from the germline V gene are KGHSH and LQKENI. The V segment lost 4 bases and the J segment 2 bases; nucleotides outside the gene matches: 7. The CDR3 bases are TGTGCCAGCTCACTACGACTAGCGGGGAACACCTACAATGAGCAGTTCTTC. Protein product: CASSLRLAGNTYNEQFF.

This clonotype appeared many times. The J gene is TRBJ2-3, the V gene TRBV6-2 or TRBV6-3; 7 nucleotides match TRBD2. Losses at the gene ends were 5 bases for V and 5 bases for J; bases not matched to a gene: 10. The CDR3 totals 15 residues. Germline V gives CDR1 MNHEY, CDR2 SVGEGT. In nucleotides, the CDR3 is TGTGCCAGCAGTCCAGCGGGGCTGGGTATAGATACGCAGTATTTT. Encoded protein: CASSPAGLGIDTQYF.

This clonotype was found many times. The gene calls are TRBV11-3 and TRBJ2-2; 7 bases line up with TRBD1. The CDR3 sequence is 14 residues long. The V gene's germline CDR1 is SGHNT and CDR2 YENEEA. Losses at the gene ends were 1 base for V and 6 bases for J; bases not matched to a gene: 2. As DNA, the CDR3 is TGTGCCAGCAGCTTAGTCCAGGGGGCCGGGGAGCTGTTTTTT. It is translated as CASSLVQGAGELFF.

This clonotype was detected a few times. CDR3 in amino acids: CVPGGSNTGELFF. Written as DNA, the CDR3 is TGTGTCCCCGGGGGGTCGAACACCGGGGAGCTGTTTTTT. The J gene is TRBJ2-2, the V gene TRBV9; 7 bases agree with TRBD2. This CDR3 region has 13 residues. The germline gives CDR1 SGDLS, CDR2 YYNGEE.

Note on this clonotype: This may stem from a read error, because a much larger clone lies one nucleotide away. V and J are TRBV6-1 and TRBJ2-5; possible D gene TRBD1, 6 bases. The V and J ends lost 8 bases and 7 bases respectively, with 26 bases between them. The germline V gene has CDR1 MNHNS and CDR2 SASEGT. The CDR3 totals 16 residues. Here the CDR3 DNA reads TGTGCCAGCCACCAAACTCTTCAGGGGCTCTGGAGGACCCAGTACTTC. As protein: CASHQTLQGLWRTQYF.

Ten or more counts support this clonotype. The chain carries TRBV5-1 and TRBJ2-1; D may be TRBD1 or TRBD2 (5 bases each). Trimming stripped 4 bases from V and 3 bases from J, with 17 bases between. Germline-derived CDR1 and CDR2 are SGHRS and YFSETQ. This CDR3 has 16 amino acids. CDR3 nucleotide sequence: TGCGCCAGCAGCGGGGGTACTACCCCTAGCTACAATGAGCAGTTCTTC. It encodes CASSGGTTPSYNEQFF.

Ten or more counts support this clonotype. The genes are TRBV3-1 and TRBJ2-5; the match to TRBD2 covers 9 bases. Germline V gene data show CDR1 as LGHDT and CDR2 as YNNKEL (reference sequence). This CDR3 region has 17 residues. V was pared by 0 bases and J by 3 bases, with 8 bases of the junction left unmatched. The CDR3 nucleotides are TGTGCCAGCAGCCAAGATAAAATAAGACTAGCGGAAGAGACCCAGTACTTC. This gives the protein CASSQDKIRLAEETQYF.

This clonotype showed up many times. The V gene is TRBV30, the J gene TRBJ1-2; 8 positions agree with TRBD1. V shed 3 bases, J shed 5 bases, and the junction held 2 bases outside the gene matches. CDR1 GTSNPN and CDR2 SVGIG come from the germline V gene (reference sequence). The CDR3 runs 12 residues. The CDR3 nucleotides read TGTGCCTGGAGGGACAGGGAGTATGGCTACACCTTC. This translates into CAWRDREYGYTF.

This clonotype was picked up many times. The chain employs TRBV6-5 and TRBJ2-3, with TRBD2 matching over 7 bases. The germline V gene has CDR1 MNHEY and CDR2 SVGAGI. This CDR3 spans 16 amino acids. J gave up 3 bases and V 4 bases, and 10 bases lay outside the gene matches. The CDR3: CASSSSLAFATDTQYF. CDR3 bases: TGTGCCAGCAGTTCCTCACTAGCGTTCGCAACAGATACGCAGTATTTT.

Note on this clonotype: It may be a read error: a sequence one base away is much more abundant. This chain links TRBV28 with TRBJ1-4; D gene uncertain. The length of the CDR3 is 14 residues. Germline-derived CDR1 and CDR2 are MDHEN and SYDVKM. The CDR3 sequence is CACSLVGLDEKLFF. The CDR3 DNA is TGTGCCTGCAGTTTGGTGGGGTTGGATGAAAAACTGTTTTTT.

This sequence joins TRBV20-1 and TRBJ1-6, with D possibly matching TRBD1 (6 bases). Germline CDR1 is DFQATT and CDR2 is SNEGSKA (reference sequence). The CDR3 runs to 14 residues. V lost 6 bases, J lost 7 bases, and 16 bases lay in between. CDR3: CSARGAQLNSPLHF. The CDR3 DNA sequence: TGCAGTGCCCGGGGGGCCCAGTTAAATTCACCCCTCCACTTT.

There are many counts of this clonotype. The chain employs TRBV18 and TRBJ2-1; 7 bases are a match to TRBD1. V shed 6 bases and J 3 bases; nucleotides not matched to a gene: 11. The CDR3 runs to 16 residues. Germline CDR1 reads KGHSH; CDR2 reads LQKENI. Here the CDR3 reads CASSYTGTAYYNEQFF. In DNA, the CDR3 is TGTGCCAGCTCGTACACCGGGACAGCCTACTACAATGAGCAGTTCTTC.

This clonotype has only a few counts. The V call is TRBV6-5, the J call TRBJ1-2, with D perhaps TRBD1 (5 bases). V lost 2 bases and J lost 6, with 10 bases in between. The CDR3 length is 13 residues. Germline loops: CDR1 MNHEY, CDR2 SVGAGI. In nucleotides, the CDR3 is TGTGCCAGCAGTTACGGGGGGTTAGATGGCTACACCTTC. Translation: CASSYGGLDGYTF.

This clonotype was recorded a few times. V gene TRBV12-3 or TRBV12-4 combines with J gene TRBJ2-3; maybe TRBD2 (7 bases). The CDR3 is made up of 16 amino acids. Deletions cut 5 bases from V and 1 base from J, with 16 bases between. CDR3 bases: TGTGCCAGCAGTCGACTCGGGGGGCTGGGCACAGATACGCAGTATTTT. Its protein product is CASSRLGGLGTDTQYF.

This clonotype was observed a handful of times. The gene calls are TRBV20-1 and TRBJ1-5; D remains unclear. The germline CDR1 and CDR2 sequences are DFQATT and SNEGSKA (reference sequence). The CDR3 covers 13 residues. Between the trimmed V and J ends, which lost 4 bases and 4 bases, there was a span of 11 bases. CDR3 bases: TGCAGTGCTACCAATCAGAGAAATCAGCCCCAGCATTTT. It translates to CSATNQRNQPQHF.

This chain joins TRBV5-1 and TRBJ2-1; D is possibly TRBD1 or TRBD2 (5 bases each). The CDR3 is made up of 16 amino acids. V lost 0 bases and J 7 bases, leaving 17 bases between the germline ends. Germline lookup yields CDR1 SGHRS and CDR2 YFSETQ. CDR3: CASSLGGFSVSNEQFF. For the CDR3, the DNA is TGCGCCAGCAGCTTGGGGGGGTTTTCGGTATCAAATGAGCAGTTCTTC.

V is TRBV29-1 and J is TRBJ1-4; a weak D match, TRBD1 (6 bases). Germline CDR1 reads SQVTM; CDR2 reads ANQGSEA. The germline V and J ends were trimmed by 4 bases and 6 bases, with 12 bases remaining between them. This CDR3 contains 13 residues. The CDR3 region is CSVVGGGYEKLFF. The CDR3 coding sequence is TGCAGCGTTGTCGGAGGGGGATATGAAAAACTGTTTTTT. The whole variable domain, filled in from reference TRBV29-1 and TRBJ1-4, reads SAVISQKPSRDICQRGTSLTIQCQVDSQVTMMFWYRQQPGQSLTLIATANQGSEATYESGFVIDKFPISRPNLTFSTLTVSNMSPEDSSIYLCSVVGGGYEKLFFGSGTQLSVL.

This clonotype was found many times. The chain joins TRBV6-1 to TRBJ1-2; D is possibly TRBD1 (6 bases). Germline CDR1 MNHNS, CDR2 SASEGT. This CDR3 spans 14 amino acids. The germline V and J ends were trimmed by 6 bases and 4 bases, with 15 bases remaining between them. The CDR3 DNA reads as TGTGCCAGCAGGACCCTAGCCAGGGGCTATGGCTACACCTTC. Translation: CASRTLARGYGYTF.